Below, 19 T cell receptor beta chains from the same sample are listed, as sequenced in a study of blood T cell repertoires in COVID-19. TCRdb keeps only in-frame clones here, not all; method: immunoSEQ multiplex PCR. Seen here are around 240,000 clones, approximately 82% observed once, and the top ten hold around 1.8%. The sequencing sample was made of peripheral blood. The receptor source for this set is a woman older than 75 with acute or convalescent COVID-19.

This clone was picked up a small number of times. The rearrangement joins TRBV6-6 to TRBJ2-7; 11 nucleotides align to TRBD2. V shed 6 bases and J 2 bases; nucleotides not matched to a gene: 3. In germline, CDR1 is MNHNY, CDR2 SVGAGI (reference sequence). The CDR3 sequence is 14 residues long. The CDR3 coding sequence is TGTGCCAGCAGACCTAGCGGGGGGACCTACGAGCAGTACTTC. This sequence encodes CASRPSGGTYEQYF.

The rearrangement links TRBV4-2 to TRBJ2-1; tentative D call: TRBD1 (5 bases). Germline V CDR1 and CDR2: LGHNA, YNFKEQ. This CDR3 is 11 amino acids long. V was trimmed by 0 bases and J by 13 bases, leaving 7 bases between them. This CDR3 is CASSQEGAQFF. CDR3 DNA: TGTGCCAGCAGCCAAGAAGGGGCTCAGTTCTTC.

The CDR3: CASSSTGTSAETQYF. CDR3 DNA: TGTGCCAGCAGTTCCACCGGGACTAGCGCGGAGACCCAGTACTTC. This chain connects TRBV6-2 or TRBV6-3 to TRBJ2-5; the match to TRBD2 covers 10 bases. Germline V lookup: CDR1 MNHEY, CDR2 SVGEGT. The CDR3 sequence is 15 residues long. V trimming: 4 bases; J trimming: 5 bases; junction bases outside the gene matches: 7.

The chain has TRBV19 and TRBJ2-7; 12 nucleotides match TRBD2. Looked up from germline, CDR1 is LNHDA and CDR2 is SQIVND (reference sequence). The CDR3 runs 14 residues. The ends lost 8 bases at V and 1 base at J; junction bases unmatched: 3. CDR3 protein: CASSTSGSSYEQYF. The CDR3 DNA reads as TGTGCCAGTTCGACTAGCGGGAGTTCCTACGAGCAGTACTTC.

In nucleotides, the CDR3 is TGTGCCAGCAGGTCGGTCTACCAAGAGACCCAGTACTTC. Translated, it gives CASRSVYQETQYF. The gene calls are TRBV2 and TRBJ2-5; unclear D gene. The CDR3 has 13 residues. Trimming left V 6 bases short and J 0 bases short, with 8 bases between. CDR1 SNHLY and CDR2 FYNNEI come from the germline V gene.

The V and J genes are TRBV9 and TRBJ2-1, with TRBD2 matching 10 bases. V shed 3 bases, J shed 8 bases, and the junction held 14 bases outside the gene matches. CDR1 and CDR2 from the germline V gene are SGDLS and YYNGEE. This CDR3 has 17 amino acids. The chain's CDR3 is CASSAPRLSGGADEQFF. CDR3 sequence (DNA): TGTGCCAGCAGCGCCCCCCGGTTGAGCGGGGGGGCAGATGAGCAGTTCTTC.

This clone occurred once. Just one base apart from a much larger clone, this may be a read error. This specimen includes other DNA sequences encoding the same CDR3. The chain has TRBV28 and TRBJ2-2; 7 bases agree with TRBD1. The V and J ends lost 5 bases and 6 bases, in that order; junction bases with no gene match: 9. CDR1 MDHEN and CDR2 SYDVKM come from the germline V gene. The CDR3 spans 15 residues. The CDR3 protein is CASSGAQQGSGELFF. CDR3 nucleotide sequence: TGTGCCAGCAGTGGGGCCCAACAGGGGTCCGGGGAGCTGTTTTTT.

The V gene is TRBV2, the J gene TRBJ2-5; 9 bases are a match to TRBD2. This CDR3 is built from 17 residues. Germline trimming cut 0 bases from V and 3 bases from J; bases unmatched to any gene: 8. Germline values: CDR1 SNHLY, CDR2 FYNNEI. CDR3: CASSEAARLAGKETQYF. The CDR3 DNA reads as TGTGCCAGCAGTGAAGCGGCGAGGCTAGCGGGAAAAGAGACCCAGTACTTC.

This clone was found once. CDR3 sequence reads: CASSPPGASGGYEQYF. In DNA form, the CDR3 reads TGTGCCAGCAGCCCACCTGGGGCTAGCGGGGGCTACGAGCAGTACTTC. The chain uses TRBV9 and TRBJ2-7; 10 bases line up with TRBD2. Germline-derived CDR1 and CDR2 are SGDLS and YYNGEE. Germline trimming cut 4 bases from V and 3 bases from J; bases unmatched to any gene: 10. The CDR3 length is 16 residues.

The genes are TRBV11-2 and TRBJ1-1; no definite D call. Germline V gene lookup returns CDR1 SGHAT and CDR2 FQNNGV. The CDR3 spans 12 residues. Trimming stripped 3 bases from V and 3 bases from J, with 5 bases between. The CDR3, as DNA: TGTGCCAGCAGCTTGCGTCACACTGAAGCTTTCTTT. The encoded protein is CASSLRHTEAFF.

As DNA, the CDR3 is TGTGCTAGTGGTTTCGGCATAGGACAGGGGGCCGAAAAACTGTTTTTT. Its protein is CASGFGIGQGAEKLFF. The rearrangement links TRBV12-5 to TRBJ1-4; 11 positions agree with TRBD1. The CDR3 is 16 residues long. Germline V gene lookup returns CDR1 LGHNT and CDR2 FRNRAP. Trimming cost V 3 bases and J 8 bases; bases outside gene matches: 8. Supplemented by reference TRBV12-5 and TRBJ1-4, the full variable domain reads DARVTQTPRHKVTEMGQEVTMRCQPILGHNTVFWYRQTMMQGLELLAYFRNRAPLDDSGMPKDRFSAEMPDATLATLKIQPSEPRDSAVYFCASGFGIGQGAEKLFFGSGTQLSVL.

The V gene is TRBV3-1 (or the pseudogene TRBV3-2), the J gene TRBJ2-1, with 9 bases aligning to TRBD2. Trimming took 1 base from V and 7 from J; bases not matched to a gene: 14. CDR3 size: 18 residues. Germline values: CDR1 LGHDT, CDR2 YNNKEL (reference sequence). In nucleotides, the CDR3 is TGTGCCAGCAGCCAAGGAACAAGGCGTCTAGCGGGACAAAATGAGCAGTTCTTC. This encodes CASSQGTRRLAGQNEQFF.

This clone has only one observation. V gene TRBV5-1 combines with J gene TRBJ2-2; TRBD1 aligns across 8 bases. The junction had 7 bases not matched to a gene; V was cut back by 0 bases and J by 3 bases. Germline V gene data show CDR1 as SGHRS and CDR2 as YFSETQ. This CDR3 region has 17 residues. The CDR3 is CASSLDPGGRYTGELFF. The DNA of the CDR3 is TGCGCCAGCAGCTTGGATCCAGGGGGCAGGTACACCGGGGAGCTGTTTTTT.

The chain is built from TRBV7-3 and TRBJ2-1; 8 bases fit TRBD2. Germline trimming cut 5 bases from V and 0 bases from J; bases unmatched to any gene: 6. The CDR3 loop spans 16 amino acids. The germline V gene has CDR1 SGHTA and CDR2 FQGTGA. In DNA, the CDR3 is TGTGCCAGCAGCCCTCTAGCGGGCCCCTCCTACAATGAGCAGTTCTTC. Translating gives CASSPLAGPSYNEQFF.

The chain links TRBV7-9 to TRBJ1-3, with 8 bases fitting TRBD1. The germline CDR1 and CDR2 sequences are SEHNR and FQNEAQ (reference sequence). J gave up 8 bases and V 5 bases, and 5 bases lay outside the gene matches. The CDR3 has 13 residues. The CDR3 is CASSPTGVHTIYF. CDR3 bases: TGTGCCAGCAGCCCGACAGGGGTTCACACCATATATTTT. Supplemented by reference TRBV7-9 and TRBJ1-3, the full variable domain reads DTGVSQNPRHKITKRGQNVTFRCDPISEHNRLYWYRQTLGQGPEFLTYFQNEAQLEKSRLLSDRFSAERPKGSFSTLEIQRTEQGDSAMYLCASSPTGVHTIYFGEGSWLTVV.

The rearrangement joins TRBV19 to TRBJ2-2, with D perhaps TRBD2 (5 bases). Germline CDR1 is LNHDA and CDR2 is SQIVND (reference sequence). The CDR3 sequence is 14 residues long. V was shortened by 0 bases and J by 6 bases, with 8 bases between the two germline ends. The CDR3 is CASSIDRGSGELFF. For the CDR3, the DNA is TGTGCCAGTAGTATAGACCGGGGATCCGGGGAGCTGTTTTTT.

V is TRBV7-9 and J is TRBJ2-1, with 8 bases lining up with TRBD2. V gave up 7 bases and J gave up 0 bases; unmatched junction bases: 5. The CDR3 is 15 residues long. Germline V gene lookup returns CDR1 SEHNR and CDR2 FQNEAQ (reference sequence). The CDR3 sequence: CASNLGTSSYNEQFF. The CDR3 nucleotides read TGTGCCAGCAACCTAGGGACTAGCTCCTACAATGAGCAGTTCTTC.

A few counts support this clone. The CDR3 here is CASSPRTGGIGETQYF. The CDR3 region has the DNA TGTGCCAGCAGTCCTAGGACAGGGGGAATTGGTGAGACCCAGTACTTC. The J gene is TRBJ2-5, the V gene TRBV5-5; TRBD1 agrees at 10 bases. Germline V CDR1 and CDR2: SGHKS, YYEKEE (reference sequence). The junction had 12 bases not matched to a gene; V was cut back by 5 bases and J by 5 bases. The CDR3 covers 16 residues.

The V and J genes are TRBV19 and TRBJ1-2; 7 nucleotides align to TRBD1. Germline lookup yields CDR1 LNHDA and CDR2 SQIVND (reference sequence). The CDR3 spans 15 residues. V lost 7 bases and J lost 2; bases outside the gene matches: 10. The CDR3: CASMRFPGQNYGYTF. The CDR3 coding sequence is TGTGCCAGTATGAGGTTCCCGGGACAGAACTATGGCTACACCTTC.